A selection of T cell receptor beta chains follows, all from one sample in a study of T cell repertoires in cytomegalovirus infection. MiXCR, applied by TCRdb to the reads, yields one record per CDR3 protein. The data contain under 200,000 distinct CDR3 sequences, roughly 22% of them singletons. These receptors' targets are unknown. The sample here was CD8+ T cells from cultured PBMCs, taken from culture after CMV antigen stimulation. The receptor set was obtained from a human donor in good health (CMV status not recorded). Some clones in this sample may be carry-over from other donors' samples. The CDR3 runs from the conserved cysteine through the conserved F or W. A D gene is named only where the DNA matches it firmly. Not every row has a clone size; where given, it reads once, few, many or a size class.

D,J,V,size,DNA,CDR3
NA,TRBJ2-5,TRBV7-8,few,TGTGCCAGCAGCTTAGGATACGAGCAGACTCGGGAGACCCAGTACTTC,CASSLGYEQTRETQYF
TRBD1,TRBJ1-1,TRBV27,NA,TGTGCCAGCAGATCACAGACAGGGAAACTGAACACTGAAGCTTTCTTT,CASRSQTGKLNTEAFF
NA,TRBJ2-5,TRBV7-2,many,TGTGCCAGCAGCCGGACAGCACAAGAGACCCAGTACTTC,CASSRTAQETQYF
TRBD2,TRBJ2-1,TRBV6-2/TRBV6-3,NA,TGTGCCAGCAGGCTAGCGGGAGGTGAGTCCTACAATGAGCAGTTCTTC,CASRLAGGESYNEQFF
NA,TRBJ1-1,TRBV5-5,NA,TGTGCCAGCAGCTTGCCAGCCTTGAACACTGAAGCTTTCTTT,CASSLPALNTEAFF
NA,TRBJ2-7,TRBV7-9,few,TGTGCCAGCAGCTTAGCCACAATCAGCTCCTACGAGCAGTACTTC,CASSLATISSYEQYF
NA,TRBJ2-7,TRBV20-1,NA,TGCAGTGCTAGAGATGGACAGCTCTACGAGCAGTACTTC,CSARDGQLYEQYF
NA,TRBJ2-7,TRBV9,NA,TGTGCCAGCAGCGTAGAAACTAACTACGAGCAGTACTTC,CASSVETNYEQYF
TRBD1,TRBJ2-2,TRBV10-3,NA,TGTGCCATCAGCGAGGCCAGGGACAGGCTGAACACCGGGGAGCTGTTTTTT,CAISEARDRLNTGELFF
TRBD2,TRBJ2-1,TRBV12-3/TRBV12-4,many,TGTGCCAGCAGGCATTCCAGCGGGGGTGCCTACAATGAGCAGTTCTTC,CASRHSSGGAYNEQFF
NA,TRBJ1-3,TRBV7-2,NA,TGTGCCAGCAGCTTAGAGCCATACTCTGGAAACACCATATATTTT,CASSLEPYSGNTIYF
TRBD2,TRBJ2-1,TRBV7-2,NA,TGTGCCAGCAGCTCCTCCGGGACTACCTACAATGAGCAGTTCTTC,CASSSSGTTYNEQFF
TRBD1,TRBJ1-2,TRBV27,NA,TGTGCCAGCAGTTTATCGGCGGGACAGGGGATCGGCTACACCTTC,CASSLSAGQGIGYTF
NA,TRBJ1-5,TRBV29-1,many,TGCAGCGTTGGGGGGGGCACTAATCAGCCCCAGCATTTT,CSVGGGTNQPQHF
NA,TRBJ2-3,TRBV7-6,NA,TGTGCCAGCAGCACGGGGGGCACAGATACGCAGTATTTT,CASSTGGTDTQYF
TRBD1,TRBJ2-7,TRBV2,few,TGTGCCAGCTTAACCTCCGGGACAGGGCAGTCCGAGCAGTACTTC,CASLTSGTGQSEQYF
TRBD2,TRBJ2-4,TRBV15,NA,TGTGCCACCAGCAGAGTGGAGGGGAGGGCCAAAAACAGTCAGTACTTC,CATSRVEGRAKNSQYF
TRBD1,TRBJ1-2,TRBV11-1,few,TGTGCCAGCAGCTTAGGACGATTCGACAGGGGGGCCGGTAACTATGGCTACACCTTC,CASSLGRFDRGAGNYGYTF
TRBD2,TRBJ2-1,TRBV12-3/TRBV12-4,few,TGTGCCAGCAGCCAACCCTTGTGGGGGGGCTCCTACAATGAGCAGTTCTTC,CASSQPLWGGSYNEQFF
NA,TRBJ1-3,TRBV7-2,many,TGTGCCAGCAGCTTAAACAAAGGGGGTAGAAACACCATATATTTT,CASSLNKGGRNTIYF
NA,TRBJ2-1,TRBV7-6,NA,TGTGCCAGCAGCTCTTATGCCTACAATGAGCAGTTCTTC,CASSSYAYNEQFF
NA,TRBJ2-1,TRBV7-2,NA,TGTGCCAGCAGCTTGGAGGGCCTTAATGAGCAGTTCTTC,CASSLEGLNEQFF
NA,TRBJ2-1,TRBV7-8,few,TGTGCCAGCAGCAACAGGGATATTGAGCAGTTCTTC,CASSNRDIEQFF
NA,TRBJ1-1,TRBV5-6,few,TGTGCCAGCAGCTTGAATCCAGGGGATACTGAAGCTTTCTTT,CASSLNPGDTEAFF
NA,TRBJ2-7,TRBV6-5,few,TGTGCCAGCAGTCCAGGGTTTGGGGACGAGCAGTACTTC,CASSPGFGDEQYF
TRBD1,TRBJ1-6,TRBV14,NA,TGTGCCAGCAGCCAAGAAAGCTGGACAGGGAAATCACCCCTCCACTTT,CASSQESWTGKSPLHF
TRBD1,TRBJ2-1,TRBV6-5,NA,TGTGCCAGCAGTTACTCAGGGACAGGAACCTACAATGAGCAGTTCTTC,CASSYSGTGTYNEQFF
TRBD1,TRBJ1-2,TRBV4-1,NA,TGCGCCAGCAGCCAAGGGACAGGGCGGGACTATGGCTACACCTTC,CASSQGTGRDYGYTF
NA,TRBJ1-1,TRBV10-3,few,TGTGCCATCAGTGAGTCTGGGGGCACTGAAGCTTTCTTT,CAISESGGTEAFF
NA,TRBJ2-2,TRBV6-1,NA,TGTGCCAGCAGTGGCCGTCTCACCGGGGAGCTGTTTTTT,CASSGRLTGELFF
NA,TRBJ2-7,TRBV7-9,few,TGTGCCAGTGAACCCCCGGGACAAAGCTCCTACGAGCAGTACTTC,CASEPPGQSSYEQYF
NA,TRBJ1-1,TRBV2,NA,TGTGCCAGCATAGGGGGGAGGTTGGACACTGAAGCTTTCTTT,CASIGGRLDTEAFF
NA,TRBJ2-2,TRBV12-3/TRBV12-4,few,TGTGCCAGCAGCCCCCAAGGGAACACCGGGGAGCTGTTTTTT,CASSPQGNTGELFF
TRBD1,TRBJ2-1,TRBV6-1,few,TGTGCCAGCAGTGGAGGGGGGACAGGGTTCGATGAGCAGTTCTTC,CASSGGGTGFDEQFF
TRBD1,TRBJ2-1,TRBV4-3,NA,TGCGCCAGCAGCCAATACATGACAGGGATCGATGAGCAGTTCTTC,CASSQYMTGIDEQFF
NA,TRBJ1-4,TRBV12-3/TRBV12-4,few,TGTGCCAGCAGTTTTGCAACTAATGAAAAACTGTTTTTT,CASSFATNEKLFF
NA,TRBJ2-1,TRBV12-3/TRBV12-4,NA,TGTGCCACTTCCCCGGGTAATGAGCAGTTCTTC,CATSPGNEQFF
NA,TRBJ2-5,TRBV6-2/TRBV6-3,NA,TGTGCCAGCAGTTCCAACAGCGGAGTCCAAGAGACCCAGTACTTC,CASSSNSGVQETQYF
NA,TRBJ1-1,TRBV6-2/TRBV6-3,NA,TGTGCCAGCAGCTGGGGCGGCAGAGAAGCTTTCTTT,CASSWGGREAFF
NA,TRBJ2-2,TRBV9,NA,TGTGCCAGCAGCGTTAAACAGGTTTCCACCGGGGAGCTGTTTTTT,CASSVKQVSTGELFF